This entry features one T cell receptor (beta chain) sequence. Its antigen remains unidentified. This specimen belongs to a study of T-cell memory formation after mild COVID-19. Points from the study as a whole: Some clones that responded turned up in pre-infection memory, which suggests that cross-reactive memory joined in. Researchers report contracting CD4+ clones mostly in CM and EM, with CD8+ clones in EMRA.

Germline assignment: CDR1 MNHEY and CDR2 SVGAGI. The CDR3 is made up of 13 amino acids. V lost 2 bases and J lost 10, with 12 bases in between. The authors produced TCR alpha and TCR beta cDNA libraries with sample barcodes and UMIs by 5'RACE using constant-segment primers. Each CDR3 protein is one row after TCRdb ran MiXCR on the 5' RACE reads. The sample records around 300,000 distinct CDR3 sequences, over 11% being singletons. The genes are TRBV6-5 and TRBJ1-5; D not certain. Sequencing used PBMCs or a T cell subset sorted from them (not recorded which). This clonotype was obtained from a young man who had mild COVID-19 (a few samples of this study predate the infection). Cell type and time point are not known. In DNA, the CDR3 is TGTGCCAGCAGTTACAAGGGTTTCCACCCCCAGCATTTT. This translates into CASSYKGFHPQHF.